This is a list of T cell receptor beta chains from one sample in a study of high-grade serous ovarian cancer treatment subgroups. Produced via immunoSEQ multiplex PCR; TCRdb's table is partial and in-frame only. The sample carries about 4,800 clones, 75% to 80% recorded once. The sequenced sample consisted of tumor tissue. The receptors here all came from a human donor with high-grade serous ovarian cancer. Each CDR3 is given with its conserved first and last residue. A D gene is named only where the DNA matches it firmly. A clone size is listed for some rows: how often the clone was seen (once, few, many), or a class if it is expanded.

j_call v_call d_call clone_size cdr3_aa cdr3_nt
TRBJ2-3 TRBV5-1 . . CASSLGEGDTQYF TGCGCCAGCAGCTTGGGGGAAGGGGATACGCAGTATTTT
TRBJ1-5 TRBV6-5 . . CASSSHIYSNQPQHF TGTGCCAGCAGTTCCCACATCTATAGCAATCAGCCCCAGCATTTT
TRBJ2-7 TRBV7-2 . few CASSLISEQYF TGTGCCAGCAGCTTAATAAGCGAGCAGTACTTC
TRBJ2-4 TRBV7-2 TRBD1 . CASSLGGQGKNIQYF TGTGCCAGCAGCTTAGGAGGACAGGGGAAAAACATTCAGTACTTC
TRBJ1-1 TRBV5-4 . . CASSLVGGSHTEAFF TGTGCCAGCAGCTTGGTGGGAGGGAGTCACACTGAAGCTTTCTTT
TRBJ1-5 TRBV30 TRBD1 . CAWRGRQGAGSNQPQHF TGTGCCTGGAGAGGACGACAGGGGGCTGGAAGCAATCAGCCCCAGCATTTT
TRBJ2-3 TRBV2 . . CASLGELSTDTQYF TGTGCCAGCCTAGGAGAACTTAGCACAGATACGCAGTATTTT
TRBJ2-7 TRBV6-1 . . CASSVGGTASSYEQYF TGTGCCAGCAGTGTAGGTGGGACGGCGAGCTCCTACGAGCAGTACTTC
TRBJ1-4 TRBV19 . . CASTISHGGARGKLFF TGTGCCAGTACCATTTCACATGGCGGAGCCAGGGGAAAACTGTTTTTT
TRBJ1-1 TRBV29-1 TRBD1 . CSVARGARAEAFF TGCAGCGTTGCCAGGGGGGCCAGAGCTGAAGCTTTCTTT
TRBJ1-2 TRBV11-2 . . CASSPGTWYGYTF TGTGCCAGCAGCCCCGGGACGTGGTATGGCTACACCTTC
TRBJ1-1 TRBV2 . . CASSLDRQNTEAFF TGTGCCAGCAGTCTTGACAGACAGAACACTGAAGCTTTCTTT
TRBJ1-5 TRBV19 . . CASSPMGSVIQPQHF TGTGCCAGTAGTCCCATGGGGAGCGTCATTCAGCCCCAGCATTTT
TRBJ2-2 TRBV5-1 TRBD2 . CASSLDSGGTGELFF TGCGCCAGCAGCTTGGATAGCGGGGGGACCGGGGAGCTGTTTTTT
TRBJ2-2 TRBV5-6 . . CASSFQSITGELFF TGTGCCAGCAGCTTTCAGTCTATTACCGGGGAGCTGTTTTTT
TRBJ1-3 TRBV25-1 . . CASRSPRNTIYF TGTGCCAGCAGATCCCCCCGAAACACCATATATTTT
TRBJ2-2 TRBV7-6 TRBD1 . CASSHGTGGGTGELFF TGTGCCAGCAGCCATGGGACAGGGGGCGGGACCGGGGAGCTGTTTTTT
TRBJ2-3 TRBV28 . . CASIRTRGFTDTQYF TGTGCCAGCATAAGGACGCGGGGTTTCACAGATACGCAGTATTTT
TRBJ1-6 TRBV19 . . CASSIAGSRYNSPLHF TGTGCCAGTAGTATTGCGGGGAGTCGCTATAATTCACCCCTCCACTTT
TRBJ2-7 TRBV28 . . CASSSPGLIYEQYF TGTGCCAGCAGTTCTCCGGGACTGATCTACGAGCAGTACTTC
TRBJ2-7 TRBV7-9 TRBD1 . CASSRTMDRQSYEQYF TGTGCCAGCAGCCGCACCATGGACAGGCAATCCTACGAGCAGTACTTC
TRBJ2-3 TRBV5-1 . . CASNPDSTDTQYF TGCGCCAGCAACCCGGACAGCACAGATACGCAGTATTTT
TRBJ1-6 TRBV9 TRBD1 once CASSSDRASSYNSPLHF TGTGCCAGCAGCTCGGACAGGGCGAGCTCCTATAATTCACCCCTCCACTTT
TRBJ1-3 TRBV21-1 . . CASSTRALTAGNTIYF TGTGCCAGCAGCACCCGGGCCCTGACGGCTGGAAACACCATATATTTT
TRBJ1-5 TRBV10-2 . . CASSVGGSNQPQHF TGCGCCAGCAGTGTAGGGGGGAGCAATCAGCCCCAGCATTTT
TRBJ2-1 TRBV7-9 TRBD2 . CASSSSGTSGRGEQFF TGTGCCAGCAGCTCATCCGGGACTAGCGGGAGAGGCGAGCAGTTCTTC
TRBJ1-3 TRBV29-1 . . CSVASGYSGNTIYF TGCAGCGTCGCGTCAGGTTACTCTGGAAACACCATATATTTT
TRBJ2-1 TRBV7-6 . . CASSFLEGEQFF TGTGCCAGCAGCTTCCTTGAGGGTGAGCAGTTCTTC
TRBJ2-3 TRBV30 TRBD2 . CAWSAPAPGGGTDTQYF TGTGCCTGGAGTGCCCCCGCTCCGGGAGGGGGGACAGATACGCAGTATTTT
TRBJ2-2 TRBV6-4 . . CASSDRADTGELFF TGTGCCAGCAGTGACAGGGCGGACACCGGGGAGCTGTTTTTT
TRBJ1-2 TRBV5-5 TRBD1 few CASSLAEVTGGRGYTF TGTGCCAGCAGCTTGGCCGAAGTCACAGGGGGCAGGGGCTACACCTTC
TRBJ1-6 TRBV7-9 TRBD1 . CASSLGQGFYNSPLHF TGTGCCAGCAGCTTAGGACAGGGATTCTATAATTCACCCCTCCACTTT
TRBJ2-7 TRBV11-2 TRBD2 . CASSLAGGPYEQYF TGTGCCAGCAGCTTAGCGGGGGGGCCATACGAGCAGTACTTC